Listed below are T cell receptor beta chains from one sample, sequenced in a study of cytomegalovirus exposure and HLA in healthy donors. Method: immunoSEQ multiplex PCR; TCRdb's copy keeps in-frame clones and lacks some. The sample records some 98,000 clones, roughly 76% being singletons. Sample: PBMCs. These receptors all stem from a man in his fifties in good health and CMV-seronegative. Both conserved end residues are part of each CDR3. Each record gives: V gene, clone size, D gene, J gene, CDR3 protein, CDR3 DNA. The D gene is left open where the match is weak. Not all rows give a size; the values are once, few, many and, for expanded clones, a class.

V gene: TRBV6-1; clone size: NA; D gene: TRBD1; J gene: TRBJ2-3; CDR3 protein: CASAAGGEIDTQYF; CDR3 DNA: TGTGCCAGCGCCGCAGGGGGCGAGATAGATACGCAGTATTTT
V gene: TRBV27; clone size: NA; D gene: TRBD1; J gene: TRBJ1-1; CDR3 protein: CASRSGTGYTEAFF; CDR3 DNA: TGTGCCAGCAGATCCGGGACAGGGTACACTGAAGCTTTCTTT
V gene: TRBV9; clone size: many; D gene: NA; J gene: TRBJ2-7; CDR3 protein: CASSPSSKRRPYEQYF; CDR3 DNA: TGTGCCAGCAGCCCCTCCTCAAAAAGGCGGCCCTACGAGCAGTACTTC
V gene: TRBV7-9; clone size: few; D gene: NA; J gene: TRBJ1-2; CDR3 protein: CASSPGGGANYGYTF; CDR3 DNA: TGTGCCAGCAGCCCCGGGGGAGGGGCTAACTATGGCTACACCTTC
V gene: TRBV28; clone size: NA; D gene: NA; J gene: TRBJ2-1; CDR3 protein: CASSLPGPNQKQFF; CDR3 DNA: TGTGCCAGCAGTTTACCGGGTCCCAACCAGAAGCAGTTCTTC
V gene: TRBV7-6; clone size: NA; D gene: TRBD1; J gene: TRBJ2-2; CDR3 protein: CASSVGQGPNTGELFF; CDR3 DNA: TGTGCCAGCAGCGTAGGACAGGGACCGAACACCGGGGAGCTGTTTTTT
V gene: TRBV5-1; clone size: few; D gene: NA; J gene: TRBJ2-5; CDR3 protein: CASSLGSLAIDQETQYF; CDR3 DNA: TGCGCCAGCAGCTTGGGAAGTCTAGCTATTGACCAAGAGACCCAGTACTTC
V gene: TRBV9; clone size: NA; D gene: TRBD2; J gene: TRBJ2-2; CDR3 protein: CASSVLAGGAGELFF; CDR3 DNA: TGTGCCAGCAGCGTACTAGCGGGAGGCGCCGGGGAGCTGTTTTTT
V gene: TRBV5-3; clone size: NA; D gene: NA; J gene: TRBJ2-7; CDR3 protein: CARVSGEQYF; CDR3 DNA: TGTGCCAGAGTCTCCGGCGAGCAGTACTTC
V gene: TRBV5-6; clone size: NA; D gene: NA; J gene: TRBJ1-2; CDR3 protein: CASSLDEMRGYTF; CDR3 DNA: TGTGCCAGCAGCTTGGATGAGATGCGTGGCTACACCTTC
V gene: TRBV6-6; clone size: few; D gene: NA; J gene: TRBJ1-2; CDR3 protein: CASRGSGSGYTF; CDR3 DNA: TGTGCCAGCAGGGGGAGTGGGTCTGGCTACACCTTC
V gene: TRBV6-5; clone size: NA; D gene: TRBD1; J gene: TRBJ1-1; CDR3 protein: CASSFSGGETEAFF; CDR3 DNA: TGTGCCAGCAGTTTTTCAGGGGGCGAGACTGAAGCTTTCTTT
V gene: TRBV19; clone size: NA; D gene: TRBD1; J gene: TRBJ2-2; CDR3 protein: CASSYGTGVTGELFF; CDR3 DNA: TGTGCCAGTAGTTACGGGACAGGGGTGACCGGGGAGCTGTTTTTT
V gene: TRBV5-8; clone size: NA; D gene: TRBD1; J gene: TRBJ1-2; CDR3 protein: CASRLRTGDPYGYTF; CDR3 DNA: TGTGCCAGCAGGTTGAGGACAGGCGATCCCTATGGCTACACCTTC
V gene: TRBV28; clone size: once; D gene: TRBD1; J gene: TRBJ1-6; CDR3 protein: CASSLQGTGGNSPLHF; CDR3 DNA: TGTGCCAGCAGTTTACAGGGGACAGGCGGAAATTCACCCCTCCACTTT
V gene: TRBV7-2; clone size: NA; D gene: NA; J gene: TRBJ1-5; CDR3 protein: CASSPDYHQPQHF; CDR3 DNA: TGTGCCAGCAGCCCGGACTACCATCAGCCCCAGCATTTT
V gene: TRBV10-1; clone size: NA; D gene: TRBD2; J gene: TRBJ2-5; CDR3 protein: CASSNPSGGQETQYF; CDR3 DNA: TGCGCCAGCAGCAACCCAAGCGGGGGGCAAGAGACCCAGTACTTC
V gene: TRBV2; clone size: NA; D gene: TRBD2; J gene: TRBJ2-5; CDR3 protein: CASNKREGIFETQYF; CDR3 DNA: TGTGCCAGCAACAAGCGGGAGGGTATTTTCGAGACCCAGTACTTC
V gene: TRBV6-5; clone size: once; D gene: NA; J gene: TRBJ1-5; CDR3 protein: CASSYGRAGNQPQHF; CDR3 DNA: TGTGCCAGCAGTTACGGCAGGGCGGGAAATCAGCCCCAGCATTTT
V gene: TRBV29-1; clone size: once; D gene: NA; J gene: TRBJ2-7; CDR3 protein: CSVVSISRNYEQYF; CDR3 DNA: TGCAGCGTTGTTAGCATTTCAAGGAATTACGAGCAGTACTTC
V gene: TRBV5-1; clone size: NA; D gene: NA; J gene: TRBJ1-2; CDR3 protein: CASRDYSSWDYGYTF; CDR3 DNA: TGCGCCAGCAGGGATTACAGCTCGTGGGACTATGGCTACACCTTC
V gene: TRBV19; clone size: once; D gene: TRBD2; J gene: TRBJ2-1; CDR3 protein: CASSIGPGTSGEQFF; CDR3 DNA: TGTGCCAGTAGTATCGGACCTGGGACTAGCGGGGAGCAGTTCTTC
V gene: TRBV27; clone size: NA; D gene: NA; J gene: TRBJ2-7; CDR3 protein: CASSGSTPYEQYF; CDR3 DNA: TGTGCCAGCAGCGGGAGTACACCCTACGAGCAGTACTTC
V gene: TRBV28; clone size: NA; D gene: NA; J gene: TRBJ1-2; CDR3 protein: CASSAPGVGGYTF; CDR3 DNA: TGTGCCAGCAGTGCGCCAGGGGTTGGGGGCTACACCTTC
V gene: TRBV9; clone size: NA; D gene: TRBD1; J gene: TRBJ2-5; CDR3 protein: CASSVGDSQETQYF; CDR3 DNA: TGTGCCAGCAGCGTCGGGGACAGCCAAGAGACCCAGTACTTC
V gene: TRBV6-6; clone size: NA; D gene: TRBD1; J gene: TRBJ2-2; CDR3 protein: CASNIQGAVNTGELFF; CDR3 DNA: TGTGCCAGTAATATCCAGGGGGCGGTGAACACCGGGGAGCTGTTTTTT
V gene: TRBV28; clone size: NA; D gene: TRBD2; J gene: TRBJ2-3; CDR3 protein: CASSHRRLSSGGSTDTQYF; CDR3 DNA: TGTGCCAGCAGTCACCGTCGACTTTCTAGCGGCGGGAGTACAGATACGCAGTATTTT
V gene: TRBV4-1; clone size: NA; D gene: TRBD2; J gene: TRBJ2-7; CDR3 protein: CASIVGTSGRYEQYF; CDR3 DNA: TGCGCCAGCATCGTCGGGACTAGCGGGAGATACGAGCAGTACTTC
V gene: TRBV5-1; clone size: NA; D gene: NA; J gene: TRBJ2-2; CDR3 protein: CASSLKPSGATNTGELFF; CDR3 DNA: TGCGCCAGCAGCTTGAAGCCCTCAGGTGCGACCAACACCGGGGAGCTGTTTTTT
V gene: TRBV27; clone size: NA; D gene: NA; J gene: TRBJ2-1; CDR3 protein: CASSSGGYNEQFF; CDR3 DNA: TGTGCCAGCAGTTCCGGAGGGTACAATGAGCAGTTCTTC
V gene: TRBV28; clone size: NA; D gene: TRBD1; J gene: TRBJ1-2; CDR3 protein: CASSPPTDRSYGYTF; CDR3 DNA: TGTGCCAGCAGTCCCCCCACGGACAGGAGCTATGGCTACACCTTC
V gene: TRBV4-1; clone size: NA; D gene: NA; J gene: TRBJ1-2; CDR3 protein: CASSQERQESYGYTF; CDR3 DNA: TGCGCCAGCAGCCAAGAGAGACAGGAAAGCTATGGCTACACCTTC
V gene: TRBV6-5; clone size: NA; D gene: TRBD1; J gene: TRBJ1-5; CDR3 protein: CASKTGQGAQPQHF; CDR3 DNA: TGTGCCAGCAAGACAGGACAGGGTGCCCAGCCCCAGCATTTT
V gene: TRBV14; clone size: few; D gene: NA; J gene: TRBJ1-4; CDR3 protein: CASSHLGGNEKLFF; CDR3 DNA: TGTGCCAGCAGCCATCTAGGTGGGAATGAAAAACTGTTTTTT
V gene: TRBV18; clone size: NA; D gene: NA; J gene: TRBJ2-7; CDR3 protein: CASSPGQQYEQYF; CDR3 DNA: TGTGCCAGCTCACCAGGACAGCAGTACGAGCAGTACTTC
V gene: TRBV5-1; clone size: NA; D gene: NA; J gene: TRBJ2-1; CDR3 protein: CASSLESGAYNEQFF; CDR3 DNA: TGCGCCAGCAGCTTGGAGAGCGGAGCCTACAATGAGCAGTTCTTC
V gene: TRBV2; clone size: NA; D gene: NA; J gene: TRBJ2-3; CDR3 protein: CASSVSRADTQYF; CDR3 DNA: TGTGCCAGCAGTGTATCTCGCGCAGATACGCAGTATTTT
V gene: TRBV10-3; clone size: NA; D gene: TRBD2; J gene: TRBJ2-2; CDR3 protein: CAISSRAWREPGELFF; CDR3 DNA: TGTGCCATCAGTTCCCGGGCCTGGCGGGAGCCCGGGGAGCTGTTTTTT
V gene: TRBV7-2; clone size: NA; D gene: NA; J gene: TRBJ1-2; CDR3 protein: CASTAGGYGYTF; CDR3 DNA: TGTGCCAGCACTGCCGGGGGCTATGGCTACACCTTC
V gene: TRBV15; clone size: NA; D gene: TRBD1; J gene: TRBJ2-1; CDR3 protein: CATSTGGTGSNEQFF; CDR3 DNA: TGTGCCACCAGCACCGGCGGGACAGGGTCCAATGAGCAGTTCTTC
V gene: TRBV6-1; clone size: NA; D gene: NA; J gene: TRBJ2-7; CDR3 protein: CASRPQQGYEQYF; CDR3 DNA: TGTGCCAGCAGGCCTCAACAGGGCTACGAGCAGTACTTC
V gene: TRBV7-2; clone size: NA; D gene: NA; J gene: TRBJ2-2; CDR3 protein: CASSPHLVKNTGELFF; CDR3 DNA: TGTGCCAGCAGCCCGCATCTAGTTAAGAACACCGGGGAGCTGTTTTTT
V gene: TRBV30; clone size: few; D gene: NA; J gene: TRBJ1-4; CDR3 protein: CASQASSEKLFF; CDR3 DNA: TGTGCTTCGCAGGCCTCGTCGGAAAAACTGTTTTTT
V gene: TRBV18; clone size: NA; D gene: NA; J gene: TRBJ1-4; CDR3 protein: CASSRGQRVNEKLFF; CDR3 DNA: TGTGCCAGCTCACGAGGACAGAGGGTAAATGAAAAACTGTTTTTT
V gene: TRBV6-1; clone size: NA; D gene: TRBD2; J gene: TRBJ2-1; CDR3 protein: CASSGRDPFNEQFF; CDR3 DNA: TGTGCCAGCTCAGGGAGGGATCCCTTCAATGAGCAGTTCTTC
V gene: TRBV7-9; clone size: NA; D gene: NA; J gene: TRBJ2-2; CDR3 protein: CASSLAFGSGELFF; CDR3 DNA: TGTGCCAGCAGCTTAGCGTTCGGTTCCGGGGAGCTGTTTTTT
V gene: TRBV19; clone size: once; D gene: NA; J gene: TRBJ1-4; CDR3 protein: CASSMGRVVEKLFF; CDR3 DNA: TGTGCCAGTAGTATGGGGCGCGTCGTTGAAAAACTGTTTTTT
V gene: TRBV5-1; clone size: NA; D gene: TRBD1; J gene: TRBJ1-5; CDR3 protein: CASSLEGGGNQPQHF; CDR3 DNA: TGCGCCAGCAGCTTGGAAGGGGGCGGCAATCAGCCCCAGCATTTT
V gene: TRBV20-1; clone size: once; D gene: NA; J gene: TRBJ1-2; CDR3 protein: CSAKQLYGYTF; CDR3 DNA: TGCAGTGCTAAACAGCTCTATGGCTACACCTTC
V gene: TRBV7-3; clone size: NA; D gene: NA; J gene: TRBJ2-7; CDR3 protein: CASSSPRTRRQYF; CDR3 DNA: TGTGCCAGCAGCTCGCCCAGGACTCGTCGGCAGTACTTC
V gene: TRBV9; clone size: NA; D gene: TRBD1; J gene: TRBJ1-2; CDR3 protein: CASSAGDRVGYGYTF; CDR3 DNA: TGTGCCAGCAGCGCGGGGGACAGGGTGGGCTATGGCTACACCTTC
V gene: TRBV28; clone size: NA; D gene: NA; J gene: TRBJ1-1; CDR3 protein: CASSLQENTEAFF; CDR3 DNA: TGTGCCAGCAGTTTGCAGGAGAACACTGAAGCTTTCTTT